Listed here are 25 T cell receptor beta chains from one sample, sequenced in a study of T cells in Graves' hyperthyroidism and ophthalmopathy. Researchers amplified the TCR beta CDR3 regions from RNA transcripts. The primer set for the first-round RT-PCR of the TCR CDR3 was HTBI. TCRdb reanalysed the multiplex PCR reads using MiXCR and keeps one entry per CDR3 protein. This table holds under 250,000 distinct CDR3 sequences, about a sixth found once. Source material: blood. These receptors all stem from a woman between 45 and 60 years old with Graves' hyperthyroidism.

This clonotype was seen only a few times. The rearrangement uses TRBV9 and TRBJ1-4, with 10 nucleotides matching TRBD1. The CDR3 runs to 16 residues. Germline V lookup: CDR1 SGDLS, CDR2 YYNGEE. V was pared by 3 bases and J by 8 bases, with 10 bases of the junction left unmatched. The CDR3 sequence: CASSAKPGQGSEKLFF. CDR3 coding DNA: TGTGCCAGCAGCGCCAAACCGGGACAGGGGAGCGAAAAACTGTTTTTT.

This clonotype was recorded at least ten times. The chain carries TRBV11-1 and TRBJ2-3, with 7 bases lining up with TRBD2. J gave up 1 base and V 8 bases, and 6 bases lay outside the gene matches. The CDR3 is 14 amino acids. Germline V CDR1 and CDR2: SGHAT, FQDESV (reference sequence). The CDR3 spells CASQRGLGTDTQYF. The CDR3 nucleotides are TGTGCCAGCCAGCGGGGTTTGGGCACAGATACGCAGTATTTT. Together with reference TRBV11-1 and TRBJ2-3, the CDR3 gives the full variable domain: EAEVAQSPRYKITEKSQAVAFWCDPISGHATLYWYRQILGQGPELLVQFQDESVVDDSQLPKDRFSAERLKGVDSTLKIQPAELGDSAMYLCASQRGLGTDTQYFGPGTRLTVL.

The chain carries TRBV3-1 and TRBJ2-2; D is perhaps TRBD2 (5 bases). The germline CDR1 and CDR2 sequences are LGHDT and YNNKEL (reference sequence). CDR3 length: 15 residues. V was trimmed by 1 base and J by 5 bases, leaving 11 bases between them. The DNA for the CDR3 is TGTGCCAGCAGCCAAGTACTAGTCAGGACCGGGGAGCTGTTTTTT. Its protein product is CASSQVLVRTGELFF.

This clonotype was counted ten times or more. This chain links TRBV28 with TRBJ1-1; tentatively, D is TRBD1 (5 bases). Trimming pared 3 bases from V and 0 bases from J, leaving 8 bases between. Per germline, CDR1 MDHEN and CDR2 SYDVKM. This CDR3 contains 14 residues. CDR3 nucleotide sequence: TGTGCCAGCAGTTTGGGACCTATGAACACTGAAGCTTTCTTT. This codes for CASSLGPMNTEAFF.

This clonotype was counted ten times or more. The chain links TRBV12-3 or TRBV12-4 to TRBJ2-1; tentatively, D is TRBD1 (5 bases). The CDR3 is 13 residues long. Trimming removed 7 bases from V and 1 base from J, with 8 bases in between. CDR3 loop: CASIKGSYNEQFF. The CDR3 DNA is TGTGCCAGCATTAAGGGGTCCTACAATGAGCAGTTCTTC.

Many counts were recorded for this clonotype. This chain uses TRBV27 with TRBJ2-7, with 11 bases that match TRBD2. J lost 5 bases, V lost 5 bases, and 8 bases had no gene match. CDR3 length equals 15 residues. Looked up from germline, CDR1 is MNHEY and CDR2 is SMNVEV (reference sequence). CDR3 sequence reads: CASSLLAGGPHEQYF. The DNA of the CDR3 is TGTGCCAGCAGTCTTTTAGCGGGAGGGCCCCACGAGCAGTACTTC.

This clonotype was counted only a few times. This may come from a read error, since a much larger clone is one base off. The chain links TRBV7-9 to TRBJ2-7; weak D call: TRBD2 (5 bases). Germline loops: CDR1 SEHNR, CDR2 FQNEAQ (reference sequence). The CDR3 extends over 14 amino acids. CDR3 loop: CAGSLVREFAEQYF. The CDR3 DNA is TGTGCCGGCAGCTTAGTTAGGGAGTTCGCCGAGCAGTACTTC.

This clonotype was observed many times. The rearrangement links TRBV6-1 to TRBJ1-1; D possibly corresponds to TRBD1 (5 bases). V lost 8 bases to trimming and J lost 4 bases, with 11 bases between them. The CDR3 sequence is 12 residues long. Germline-derived CDR1 and CDR2 are MNHNS and SASEGT. CDR3 nucleotides: TGTGCCAGCGAGGGGTTGCGCACTGAAGCTTTCTTT. This translates into CASEGLRTEAFF.

This clonotype was seen ten or more times. The chain couples TRBV5-1 to TRBJ2-1; D is unresolved. The length of the CDR3 is 18 residues. Trimming took 0 bases from V and 0 from J, leaving 16 bases between them. Germline V gives CDR1 SGHRS, CDR2 YFSETQ. The CDR3 is CASSLAGSNLGSYNEQFF. Written as DNA, the CDR3 is TGCGCCAGCAGCTTGGCCGGCTCAAACTTGGGCTCCTACAATGAGCAGTTCTTC.

The rearrangement links TRBV27 to TRBJ1-3, with D perhaps matching TRBD1 (6 bases). V dropped 5 bases and J dropped 5 bases, with 13 bases sitting between them. The CDR3 consists of 14 residues. Germline V CDR1 and CDR2: MNHEY, SMNVEV (reference sequence). The chain's CDR3 is CASSPAGTRNTIYF. Here the CDR3 DNA reads TGTGCCAGCAGTCCGGCCGGGACAAGAAACACCATATATTTT.

This clonotype has a count of ten or more. This chain uses TRBV6-1 with TRBJ2-7; 9 bases match TRBD1. The CDR3 is 14 residues long. With V trimmed by 6 bases and J by 4 bases, 7 bases remained unmatched. Germline CDR1 and CDR2: MNHNS and SASEGT. CDR3 coding DNA: TGTGCCAGCAGGGTCGGACAGGGGTCTTACGAGCAGTACTTC. This sequence encodes CASRVGQGSYEQYF.

On this clonotype: Without the conserved terminal phenylalanine or tryptophan, this CDR3 likely stems from a read error. The J gene is TRBJ2-7, the V gene TRBV20-1; 7 nucleotides line up with TRBD1. The length of the CDR3 is 13 residues. V trimming: 1 base; J trimming: 3 bases; junction bases outside the gene matches: 3. CDR1 is DFQATT and CDR2 is SNEGSKA in the germline V gene (reference sequence). CDR3 coding DNA: TGCAGTGCTAGAGCAGACAGGGACTACGAGCAGTACTTA. Its translation: CSARADRDYEQYL.

About this clonotype itself: A much larger clone lies a single base off, so this may be a read error. The chain employs TRBV6-2 or TRBV6-3 and TRBJ2-7; TRBD1 might be the D (5 bases). Germline assignment: CDR1 MNHEY and CDR2 SVGEGT. The CDR3 totals 11 residues. V was clipped by 5 bases and J by 9 bases, with 11 bases between them. CDR3 in DNA: TGTGCCAGCAGTACCGACAGAGGGCAGTACTTC. Its translation is CASSTDRGQYF.

This clonotype appeared many times. V is TRBV12-3 or TRBV12-4 and J is TRBJ2-7; 10 nucleotides align to TRBD1. The CDR3 extends over 15 amino acids. V lost 6 bases to trimming and J lost 6 bases; unmatched junction nucleotides: 11. The CDR3 DNA reads TGTGCCAGCAGCGGACAGGGGGTCGTTATTGGCGAGCAGTACTTC. This gives the protein CASSGQGVVIGEQYF.

The chain has TRBV7-9 and TRBJ2-3, with a weak D call TRBD2 (5 bases). CDR3 length: 14 amino acids. The V and J ends lost 5 bases and 6 bases respectively, with 15 bases between them. Germline V gene lookup returns CDR1 SEHNR and CDR2 FQNEAQ (reference sequence). The CDR3 DNA reads as TGTGCCAGCAGCCGCTTCGCGGGCCGCGATACGCAGTATTTT. Amino acids: CASSRFAGRDTQYF.

This clonotype was detected only a few times. CDR3 in amino acids: CASSGGEGRLGYGYTF. In nucleotides, the CDR3 is TGTGCCAGCAGCGGAGGCGAAGGACGATTGGGGTATGGCTACACCTTC. V usage is TRBV7-9 and J usage is TRBJ1-2; D call uncertain. This CDR3 is built from 16 residues. Per germline, CDR1 SEHNR and CDR2 FQNEAQ (reference sequence). V lost 5 bases and J 5 bases, leaving 21 bases between the germline ends.

The J gene is TRBJ2-3, the V gene TRBV7-9; 12 bases agree with TRBD2. V trimming: 5 bases; J trimming: 6 bases; junction bases outside the gene matches: 12. The germline V gene has CDR1 SEHNR and CDR2 FQNEAQ (reference sequence). This CDR3 is built from 17 residues. The CDR3: CASSPFLAGGLADTQYF. In nucleotides, the CDR3 is TGTGCCAGCAGCCCTTTCCTAGCGGGAGGGTTAGCGGATACGCAGTATTTT. Looking up the rest from reference TRBV7-9 and TRBJ2-3 gives the full variable domain: DTGVSQNPRHKITKRGQNVTFRCDPISEHNRLYWYRQTLGQGPEFLTYFQNEAQLEKSRLLSDRFSAERPKGSFSTLEIQRTEQGDSAMYLCASSPFLAGGLADTQYFGPGTRLTVL.

This clonotype has ten or more counts. The chain combines TRBV10-3 with TRBJ2-7, with D uncertain. CDR1 ENHRY and CDR2 SYGVKD come from the germline V gene. Trimming took 4 bases from V and 3 from J, leaving 19 bases between them. The CDR3 loop spans 16 amino acids. CDR3 sequence: CAISGGEDKAFYEQYF. Here the CDR3 DNA reads TGTGCCATCAGTGGTGGAGAGGATAAGGCGTTCTACGAGCAGTACTTC.

J is TRBJ2-2 and V is TRBV12-3 or TRBV12-4; 10 bases are a match to TRBD1. The CDR3 length is 20 residues. The V gene end was trimmed by 5 bases and the J gene end by 0 bases; junction bases not matched to a gene: 15. In DNA form, the CDR3 reads TGTGCCAGCAGTCCGTCTCTGTTGGGGGGGACAGGGGCGAACACCGGGGAGCTGTTTTTT. It yields the protein CASSPSLLGGTGANTGELFF.

The V gene is TRBV7-6, the J gene TRBJ2-1; 9 nucleotides align to TRBD2. CDR3 length equals 17 residues. CDR1 and CDR2 from the germline V gene are SGHVS and FNYEAQ. The V gene end was trimmed by 5 bases and the J gene end by 5 bases; junction bases not matched to a gene: 13. CDR3 nucleotide sequence: TGTGCCAGCAGCCCTCAAACCGGGACTAGCACTAACAATGAGCAGTTCTTC. It codes for CASSPQTGTSTNNEQFF.

The V call is TRBV20-1, the J call TRBJ2-4; D remains unclear. This CDR3 region has 15 residues. Germline values: CDR1 DFQATT, CDR2 SNEGSKA (reference sequence). V was trimmed by 3 bases and J by 0 bases, leaving 12 bases between them. The CDR3 region is CSASVGPLAKNIQYF. Written as DNA, the CDR3 is TGCAGTGCTAGTGTGGGCCCTCTAGCCAAAAACATTCAGTACTTC.

This clonotype was recorded at least ten times. This chain joins TRBV5-1 and TRBJ1-2, with a weak D call TRBD1 (5 bases). V gave up 0 bases and J gave up 7 bases, with 19 bases separating them. CDR1 and CDR2 (germline): SGHRS, YFSETQ. The CDR3 spans 16 residues. The CDR3, as DNA: TGCGCCAGCAGCTTGGAGTGGGGGAGGACCGGTCGTGGCTACACCTTC. Encoded protein: CASSLEWGRTGRGYTF. The entire variable domain, with the rest obtained from reference TRBV5-1 and TRBJ1-2, is as follows: KAGVTQTPRYLIKTRGQQVTLSCSPISGHRSVSWYQQTPGQGLQFLFEYFSETQRNKGNFPGRFSGRQFSNSRSEMNVSTLELGDSALYLCASSLEWGRTGRGYTFGSGTRLTVV.

At least ten counts were recorded for this clonotype. The V call is TRBV11-2, the J call TRBJ2-1, with 8 bases lining up with TRBD1. Germline lookup yields CDR1 SGHAT and CDR2 FQNNGV. V lost 3 bases to trimming and J lost 2 bases; unmatched junction nucleotides: 3. The CDR3 has 15 residues. The CDR3 bases are TGTGCCAGCAGCTTTGGACAGGGCCCCTACAATGAGCAGTTCTTC. Its protein is CASSFGQGPYNEQFF.

The chain combines TRBV27 with TRBJ1-5; tentatively, D is TRBD1 (5 bases). The V gene lost 0 bases and the J gene lost 3 bases, with 6 bases spanning the gap. The CDR3 contains 14 residues. Per the germline V gene, CDR1 is MNHEY and CDR2 is SMNVEV (reference sequence). CDR3 bases: TGTGCCAGCAGTTTATCAGGGGACAATCAGCCCCAGCATTTT. This codes for CASSLSGDNQPQHF.

This clonotype came up many times. This chain uses TRBV7-3 with TRBJ1-1; no clear D gene. The CDR3 has 13 residues. The germline CDR1 and CDR2 sequences are SGHTA and FQGTGA. Between the trimmed V and J ends, which lost 4 bases and 3 bases, there was a span of 9 bases. The CDR3, as DNA: TGTGCCAGCAGCTACGACTGGGACACTGAAGCTTTCTTT. It translates to CASSYDWDTEAFF.